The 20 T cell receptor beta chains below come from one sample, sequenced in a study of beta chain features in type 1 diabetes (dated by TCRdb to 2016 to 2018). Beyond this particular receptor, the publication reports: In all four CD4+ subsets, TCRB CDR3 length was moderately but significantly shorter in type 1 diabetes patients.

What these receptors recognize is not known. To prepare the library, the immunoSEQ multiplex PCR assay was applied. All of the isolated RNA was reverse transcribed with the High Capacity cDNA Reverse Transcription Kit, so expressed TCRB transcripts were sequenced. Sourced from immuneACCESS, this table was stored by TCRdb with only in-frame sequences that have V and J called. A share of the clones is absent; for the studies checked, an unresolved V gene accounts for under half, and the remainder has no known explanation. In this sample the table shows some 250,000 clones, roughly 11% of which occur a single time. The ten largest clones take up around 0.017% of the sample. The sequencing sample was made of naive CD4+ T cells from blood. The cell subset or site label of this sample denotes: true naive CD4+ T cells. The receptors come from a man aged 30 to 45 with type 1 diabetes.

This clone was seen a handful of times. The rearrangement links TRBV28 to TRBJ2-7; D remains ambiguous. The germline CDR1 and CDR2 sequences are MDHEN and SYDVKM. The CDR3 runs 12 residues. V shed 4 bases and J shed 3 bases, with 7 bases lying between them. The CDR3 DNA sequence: TGTGCCAGCAGTTCGGGTCTCTACGAGCAGTACTTC. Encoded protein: CASSSGLYEQYF. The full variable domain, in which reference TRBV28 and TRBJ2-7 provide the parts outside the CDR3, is DVKVTQSSRYLVKRTGEKVFLECVQDMDHENMFWYRQDPGLGLRLIYFSYDVKMKEKGDIPEGYSVSREKKERFSLILESASTNQTSMYLCASSSGLYEQYFGPGTRLTVT.

The CDR3, as DNA: TGCGCCAGCAGCCACGTTCTGGGGGGGGGCTCCTACAATGAGCAGTTCTTC. Translation gives CASSHVLGGGSYNEQFF. The chain uses TRBV4-3 and TRBJ2-1; TRBD2 matches at 7 bases. The germline CDR1 and CDR2 sequences are LGHNA and YSLEER. V shed 3 bases, J shed 0 bases, and the junction held 8 bases outside the gene matches. CDR3 size: 17 residues.

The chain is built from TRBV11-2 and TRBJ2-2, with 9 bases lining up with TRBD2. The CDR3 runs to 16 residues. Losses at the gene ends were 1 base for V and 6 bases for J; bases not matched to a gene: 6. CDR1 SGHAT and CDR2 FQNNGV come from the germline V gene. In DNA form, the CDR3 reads TGTGCCAGCAGCTTAGGAGCTAGCGGGGCCCCCGGGGAGCTGTTTTTT. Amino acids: CASSLGASGAPGELFF. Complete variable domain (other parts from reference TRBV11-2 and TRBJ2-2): EAGVAQSPRYKIIEKRQSVAFWCNPISGHATLYWYQQILGQGPKLLIQFQNNGVVDDSQLPKDRFSAERLKGVDSTLKIQPAKLEDSAVYLCASSLGASGAPGELFFGEGSRLTVL.

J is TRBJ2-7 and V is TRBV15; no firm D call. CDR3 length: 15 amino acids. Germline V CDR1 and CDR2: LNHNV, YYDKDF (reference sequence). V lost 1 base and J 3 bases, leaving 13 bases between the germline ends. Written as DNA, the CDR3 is TGTGCCACCAGCAGAGTACGTGCGGCTCGCTACGAGCAGTACTTC. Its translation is CATSRVRAARYEQYF.

The CDR3 sequence is CASSEELAGGGYEQFF. The DNA for the CDR3 is TGTGCCAGCAGTGAAGAGCTAGCGGGGGGCGGTTATGAGCAGTTCTTC. V and J are TRBV2 and TRBJ2-1; 11 positions match TRBD2. The germline V gene encodes CDR1 SNHLY and CDR2 FYNNEI. J lost 8 bases, V lost 1 base, and 7 bases had no gene match. The CDR3 runs 16 residues.

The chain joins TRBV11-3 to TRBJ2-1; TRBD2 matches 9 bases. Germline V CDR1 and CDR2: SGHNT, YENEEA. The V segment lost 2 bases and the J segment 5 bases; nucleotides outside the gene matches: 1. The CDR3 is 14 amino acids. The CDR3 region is CASSLSGGNNEQFF. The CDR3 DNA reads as TGTGCCAGCAGCTTAAGCGGGGGGAACAATGAGCAGTTCTTC.

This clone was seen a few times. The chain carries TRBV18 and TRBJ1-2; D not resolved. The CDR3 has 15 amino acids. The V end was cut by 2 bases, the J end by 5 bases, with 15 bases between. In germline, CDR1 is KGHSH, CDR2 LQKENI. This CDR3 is CASSPTNDRGYGYTF. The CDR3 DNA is TGTGCCAGCTCACCAACCAATGACCGAGGTTATGGCTACACCTTC.

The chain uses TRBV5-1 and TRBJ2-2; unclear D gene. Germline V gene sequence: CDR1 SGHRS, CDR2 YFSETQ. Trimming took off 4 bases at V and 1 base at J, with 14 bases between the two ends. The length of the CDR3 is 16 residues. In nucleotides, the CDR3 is TGCGCCAGCAGCCTCCTTGGAGTATTGAACACCGGGGAGCTGTTTTTT. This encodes CASSLLGVLNTGELFF.

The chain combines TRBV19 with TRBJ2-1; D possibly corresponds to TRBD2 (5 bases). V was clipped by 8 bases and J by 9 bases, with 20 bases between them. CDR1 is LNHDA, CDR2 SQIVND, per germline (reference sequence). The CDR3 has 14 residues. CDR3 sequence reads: CASCPEGIWGEQFF. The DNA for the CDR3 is TGTGCCAGTTGTCCTGAGGGCATTTGGGGTGAGCAGTTCTTC.

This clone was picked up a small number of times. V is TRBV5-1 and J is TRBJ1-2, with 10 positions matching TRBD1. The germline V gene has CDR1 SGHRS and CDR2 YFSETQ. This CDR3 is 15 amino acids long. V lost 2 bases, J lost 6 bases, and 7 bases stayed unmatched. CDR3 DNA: TGCGCCAGCAGCTTAGACCAGGGACAGGGGAATGGCTACACCTTC. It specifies CASSLDQGQGNGYTF.

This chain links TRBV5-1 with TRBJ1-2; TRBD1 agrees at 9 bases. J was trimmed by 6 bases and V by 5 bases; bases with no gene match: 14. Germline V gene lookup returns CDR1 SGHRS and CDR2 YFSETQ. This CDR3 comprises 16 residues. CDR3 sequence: CASRDRGPMARDGYTF. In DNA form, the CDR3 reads TGCGCCAGCAGGGACAGGGGACCGATGGCAAGGGATGGCTACACCTTC.

For the CDR3, the DNA is TGTGCCAGCTCAGGGACAGTGGGGTCCTACGAGCAGTACTTC. Protein sequence: CASSGTVGSYEQYF. V and J are TRBV18 and TRBJ2-7, with 7 bases that match TRBD1. Germline CDR1 is KGHSH and CDR2 is LQKENI. Unmatched junction bases numbered 5, after V lost 5 bases and J lost 1 base. The CDR3 is 14 amino acids.

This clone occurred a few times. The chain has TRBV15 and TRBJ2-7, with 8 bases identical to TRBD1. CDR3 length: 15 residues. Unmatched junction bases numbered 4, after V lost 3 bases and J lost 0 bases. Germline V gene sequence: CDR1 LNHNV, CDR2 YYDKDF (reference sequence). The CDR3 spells CATSRMTGDSYEQYF. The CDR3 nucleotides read TGTGCCACCAGCAGGATGACAGGGGACTCCTACGAGCAGTACTTC. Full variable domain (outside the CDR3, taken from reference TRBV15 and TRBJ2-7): DAMVIQNPRYQVTQFGKPVTLSCSQTLNHNVMYWYQQKSSQAPKLLFHYYDKDFNNEADTPDNFQSRRPNTSFCFLDIRSPGLGDTAMYLCATSRMTGDSYEQYFGPGTRLTVT.

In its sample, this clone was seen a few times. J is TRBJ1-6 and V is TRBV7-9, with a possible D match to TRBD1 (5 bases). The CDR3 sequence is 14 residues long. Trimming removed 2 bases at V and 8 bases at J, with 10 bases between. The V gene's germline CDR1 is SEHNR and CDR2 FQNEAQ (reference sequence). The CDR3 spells CASSLLDTYSPLHF. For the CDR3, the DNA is TGTGCCAGCAGCTTACTGGACACTTATTCACCCCTCCACTTT.

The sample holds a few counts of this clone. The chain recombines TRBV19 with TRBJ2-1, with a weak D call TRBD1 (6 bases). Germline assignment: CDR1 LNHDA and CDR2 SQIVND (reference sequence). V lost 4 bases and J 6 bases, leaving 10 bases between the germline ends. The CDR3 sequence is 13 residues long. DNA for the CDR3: TGTGCCAGTAGTACCTGGACAGCCAATGAGCAGTTCTTC. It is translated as CASSTWTANEQFF.

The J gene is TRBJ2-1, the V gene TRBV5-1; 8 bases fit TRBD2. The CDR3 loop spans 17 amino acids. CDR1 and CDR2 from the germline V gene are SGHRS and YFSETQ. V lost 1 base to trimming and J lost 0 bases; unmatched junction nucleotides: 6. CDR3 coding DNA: TGCGCCAGCAGCTTGCTGGTAAGCGGGAGCTCCTACAATGAGCAGTTCTTC. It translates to CASSLLVSGSSYNEQFF.

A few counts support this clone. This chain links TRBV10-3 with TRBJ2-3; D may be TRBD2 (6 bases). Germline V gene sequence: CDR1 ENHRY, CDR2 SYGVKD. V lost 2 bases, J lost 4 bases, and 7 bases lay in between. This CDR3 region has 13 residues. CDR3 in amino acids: CAISETSSDTQYF. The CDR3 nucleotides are TGTGCCATCAGTGAGACTAGCTCAGATACGCAGTATTTT.

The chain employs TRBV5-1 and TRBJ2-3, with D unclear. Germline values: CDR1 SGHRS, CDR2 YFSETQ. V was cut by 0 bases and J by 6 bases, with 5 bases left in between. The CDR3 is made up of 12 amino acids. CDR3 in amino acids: CASSLARDTQYF. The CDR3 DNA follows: TGCGCCAGCAGCTTGGCTCGGGATACGCAGTATTTT.

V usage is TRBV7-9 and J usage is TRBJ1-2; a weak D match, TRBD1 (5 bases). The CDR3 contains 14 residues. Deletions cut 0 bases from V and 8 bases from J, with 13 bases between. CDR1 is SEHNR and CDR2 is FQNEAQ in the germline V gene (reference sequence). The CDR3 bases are TGTGCCAGCAGCTTAGCTAGCTCACAGGAGGGCTACACCTTC. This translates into CASSLASSQEGYTF.

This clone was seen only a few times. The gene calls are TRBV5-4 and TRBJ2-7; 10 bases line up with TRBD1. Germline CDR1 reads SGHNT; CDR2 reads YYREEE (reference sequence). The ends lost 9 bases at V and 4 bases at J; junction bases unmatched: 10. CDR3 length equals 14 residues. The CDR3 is CAMTSGTGAYEQYF. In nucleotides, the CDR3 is TGTGCCATGACCTCCGGGACAGGGGCGTACGAGCAGTACTTC.